Listed below are T cell receptor beta chains from one sample, sequenced in a study of T cells in Graves' hyperthyroidism and ophthalmopathy. MiXCR, run by TCRdb on the multiplex PCR reads, gives a single entry per CDR3 protein. The repertoire holds more than 650,000 distinct CDR3 sequences, with 14% as singletons. The source material was blood. These receptors all stem from a young woman with Graves' hyperthyroidism. Each CDR3 is given with its conserved first and last residue. A D gene is named only where the DNA matches it firmly. Clone size appears in some rows only: once, few, many, or a class for an expanded clone.

abundance: few; v_gene: TRBV2; j_gene: TRBJ1-6; d_gene: NA; CDR3aa: CASSEWRASGGPLHF; CDR3nt: TGTGCCAGCAGTGAATGGAGGGCCTCCGGTGGACCCCTCCACTTT
abundance: few; v_gene: TRBV19; j_gene: TRBJ2-5; d_gene: NA; CDR3aa: CASSIGGAETQYF; CDR3nt: TGTGCCAGTAGTATAGGGGGTGCCGAGACCCAGTACTTC
abundance: few; v_gene: TRBV19; j_gene: TRBJ1-2; d_gene: NA; CDR3aa: CASSVQGHYGYTF; CDR3nt: TGTGCCAGTAGTGTCCAGGGCCACTATGGCTACACCTTC
abundance: few; v_gene: TRBV15; j_gene: TRBJ1-4; d_gene: NA; CDR3aa: CATSRVPGQNEKLFF; CDR3nt: TGTGCCACCAGCAGAGTACCGGGTCAAAATGAAAAACTGTTTTTT
abundance: NA; v_gene: TRBV6-2/TRBV6-3; j_gene: TRBJ1-4; d_gene: TRBD1; CDR3aa: CATRTYRDSQGKLFF; CDR3nt: TGTGCCACCCGAACCTACCGGGACAGCCAAGGAAAACTGTTTTTT
abundance: many; v_gene: TRBV27; j_gene: TRBJ1-6; d_gene: NA; CDR3aa: CASTLGGAINSPLHF; CDR3nt: TGTGCCAGCACCCTGGGCGGGGCCATTAATTCACCCCTCCACTTT
abundance: NA; v_gene: TRBV20-1; j_gene: TRBJ1-6; d_gene: NA; CDR3aa: CSARDLNGRDPLHF; CDR3nt: TGCAGTGCTAGAGATCTTAACGGGAGGGATCCCCTCCACTTT
abundance: NA; v_gene: TRBV7-9; j_gene: TRBJ2-1; d_gene: TRBD1; CDR3aa: CASSGLDRSAYNEQFF; CDR3nt: TGTGCCAGCAGTGGCCTGGACAGGTCTGCCTACAATGAGCAGTTCTTC
abundance: NA; v_gene: TRBV6-1; j_gene: TRBJ2-1; d_gene: NA; CDR3aa: CASSLRGRGQFF; CDR3nt: TGTGCCAGCAGTCTGAGGGGCAGGGGGCAGTTCTTC
abundance: many; v_gene: TRBV20-1; j_gene: TRBJ2-2; d_gene: NA; CDR3aa: CSARDLWGDTGELFF; CDR3nt: TGCAGTGCTAGAGATTTATGGGGGGACACCGGGGAGCTGTTTTTT
abundance: many; v_gene: TRBV2; j_gene: TRBJ1-1; d_gene: NA; CDR3aa: CASSEVPLPDTEAFF; CDR3nt: TGTGCCAGCAGTGAAGTCCCCCTCCCGGACACTGAAGCTTTCTTT
abundance: NA; v_gene: TRBV4-1; j_gene: TRBJ2-7; d_gene: NA; CDR3aa: CASRTGLWAPEQYF; CDR3nt: TGCGCCAGCCGCACCGGCTTGTGGGCCCCCGAGCAGTACTTC
abundance: many; v_gene: TRBV27; j_gene: TRBJ1-4; d_gene: TRBD1; CDR3aa: CASSPLDRTTNEKLFF; CDR3nt: TGTGCCAGCAGTCCTCTGGACAGGACAACTAATGAAAAACTGTTTTTT
abundance: many; v_gene: TRBV29-1; j_gene: TRBJ1-1; d_gene: NA; CDR3aa: CSVQYRVNTEAFF; CDR3nt: TGCAGCGTTCAATACAGGGTGAACACTGAAGCTTTCTTT
abundance: many; v_gene: TRBV28; j_gene: TRBJ1-4; d_gene: NA; CDR3aa: CASRPFLINSQLMKKEKLFF; CDR3nt: TGTGCCAGCAGGCCTTTCCTGATCAACTCGCAACTAATGAAGAAGGAAAAACTGTTTTTT
abundance: few; v_gene: TRBV24-1; j_gene: TRBJ2-1; d_gene: NA; CDR3aa: CATSDFGYGPHNNEQFF; CDR3nt: TGTGCCACCAGTGATTTCGGCTATGGGCCTCACAACAATGAGCAGTTCTTC
abundance: few; v_gene: TRBV7-3; j_gene: TRBJ1-1; d_gene: NA; CDR3aa: CASSLLGEDTEAFF; CDR3nt: TGTGCCAGCAGCTTATTAGGGGAGGACACTGAAGCTTTCTTT
abundance: few; v_gene: TRBV27; j_gene: TRBJ1-2; d_gene: NA; CDR3aa: CASSLSQDYGYTF; CDR3nt: TGTGCCAGCAGTTTAAGCCAGGACTATGGCTACACCTTC
abundance: few; v_gene: TRBV7-3; j_gene: TRBJ2-6; d_gene: NA; CDR3aa: CASTLTPGPSGANVLTF; CDR3nt: TGTGCCAGCACCCTCACCCCTGGCCCCTCTGGGGCCAACGTCCTGACTTTC
abundance: few; v_gene: TRBV6-2/TRBV6-3; j_gene: TRBJ2-5; d_gene: NA; CDR3aa: CASRRGVIETQYF; CDR3nt: TGTGCCAGCCGCCGAGGGGTGATAGAGACCCAGTACTTC
abundance: NA; v_gene: TRBV2; j_gene: TRBJ1-4; d_gene: NA; CDR3aa: CASSGHGVPEKLFF; CDR3nt: TGTGCCAGCAGCGGCCACGGGGTTCCTGAAAAACTGTTTTTT
abundance: NA; v_gene: TRBV29-1; j_gene: TRBJ2-3; d_gene: NA; CDR3aa: CSALRERATDTQYF; CDR3nt: TGCAGCGCCCTGAGGGAGCGGGCCACAGATACGCAGTATTTT
abundance: NA; v_gene: TRBV19; j_gene: TRBJ1-3; d_gene: TRBD1; CDR3aa: CASEDRDVRNTIYF; CDR3nt: TGTGCCAGCGAGGACAGGGATGTTCGAAACACCATATATTTT
abundance: NA; v_gene: TRBV29-1; j_gene: TRBJ2-7; d_gene: TRBD2; CDR3aa: CSVARGVDVYHEQYF; CDR3nt: TGCAGCGTTGCCCGGGGGGTGGATGTCTACCACGAGCAGTACTTC
abundance: many; v_gene: TRBV20-1; j_gene: TRBJ2-3; d_gene: TRBD2; CDR3aa: CSARDLGSGSPDTQYF; CDR3nt: TGCAGTGCTAGAGATCTTGGTAGCGGGAGCCCAGATACGCAGTATTTT
abundance: many; v_gene: TRBV6-2/TRBV6-3; j_gene: TRBJ2-1; d_gene: TRBD2; CDR3aa: CASSLMGTINNEQFF; CDR3nt: TGTGCCAGCAGTTTGATGGGGACTATTAACAATGAGCAGTTCTTC
abundance: many; v_gene: TRBV18; j_gene: TRBJ1-1; d_gene: TRBD1; CDR3aa: CASSIRTGNTEAFF; CDR3nt: TGTGCCAGCTCAATACGGACAGGGAACACTGAAGCTTTCTTT
abundance: NA; v_gene: TRBV9; j_gene: TRBJ2-2; d_gene: TRBD2; CDR3aa: CASSAGTSLLNTGELFF; CDR3nt: TGTGCCAGCAGCGCGGGGACTAGCCTCCTTAACACCGGGGAGCTGTTTTTT
abundance: few; v_gene: TRBV5-8; j_gene: TRBJ1-5; d_gene: NA; CDR3aa: CASSPGPGGEPQHF; CDR3nt: TGTGCCAGCAGCCCTGGGCCCGGTGGTGAGCCCCAGCATTTT
abundance: many; v_gene: TRBV30; j_gene: TRBJ1-5; d_gene: NA; CDR3aa: CAWSQNSNQPQHF; CDR3nt: TGTGCCTGGAGCCAGAATAGCAATCAGCCCCAGCATTTT
abundance: NA; v_gene: TRBV7-2; j_gene: TRBJ2-5; d_gene: NA; CDR3aa: CASRQGGRTQETQYF; CDR3nt: TGTGCCAGCAGACAAGGAGGGAGGACCCAAGAGACCCAGTACTTC
abundance: many; v_gene: TRBV19; j_gene: TRBJ1-2; d_gene: NA; CDR3aa: CASSIDQRGKGYGYTF; CDR3nt: TGTGCCAGTAGTATAGATCAACGGGGTAAAGGGTATGGCTACACCTTC
abundance: many; v_gene: TRBV5-1; j_gene: TRBJ2-7; d_gene: NA; CDR3aa: CASSVWPGVRDEQYF; CDR3nt: TGCGCCAGCAGTGTCTGGCCGGGGGTTCGAGACGAGCAGTACTTC
abundance: few; v_gene: TRBV9; j_gene: TRBJ2-7; d_gene: NA; CDR3aa: CASSAGEVYEQYF; CDR3nt: TGTGCCAGCAGCGCTGGAGAGGTTTACGAGCAGTACTTC
abundance: NA; v_gene: TRBV5-5; j_gene: TRBJ1-1; d_gene: TRBD1; CDR3aa: CASSSPGTGALMNTEAFF; CDR3nt: TGTGCCAGCAGCTCACCCGGGACAGGGGCCCTCATGAACACTGAAGCTTTCTTT
abundance: NA; v_gene: TRBV4-1; j_gene: TRBJ2-1; d_gene: TRBD1; CDR3aa: CASSQDRDRVEQFF; CDR3nt: TGCGCCAGCAGCCAAGACAGGGACAGGGTTGAGCAGTTCTTC
abundance: NA; v_gene: TRBV6-1; j_gene: TRBJ2-6; d_gene: TRBD1; CDR3aa: CASSEDLTGAGANVLTF; CDR3nt: TGTGCCAGCAGTGAAGACCTAACAGGGGCTGGGGCCAACGTCCTGACTTTC
abundance: many; v_gene: TRBV11-1; j_gene: TRBJ1-4; d_gene: NA; CDR3aa: CASSSPSDGKLFF; CDR3nt: TGTGCCAGCAGCTCCCCCTCGGACGGTAAACTGTTTTTT
abundance: many; v_gene: TRBV20-1; j_gene: TRBJ2-2; d_gene: NA; CDR3aa: CSARTIRGLTGELFF; CDR3nt: TGCAGTGCTAGAACTATCAGGGGACTCACCGGGGAGCTGTTTTTT
abundance: NA; v_gene: TRBV15; j_gene: TRBJ2-1; d_gene: NA; CDR3aa: CATSRDRMTYNEQFF; CDR3nt: TGTGCCACCAGCAGAGACCGTATGACCTACAATGAGCAGTTCTTC